This T cell receptor beta chain was captured by sequencing in a study of T-cell reconstitution after alpha-beta-depleted transplantation in children. This CDR3 comprises 13 residues. The germline CDR1 and CDR2 sequences are MGHRA and YSYEKL. V lost 4 bases and J lost 6, with 13 bases in between. As it was prepared, the TCRbeta library received unique molecular identifiers. TCRdb passed the PCR reads through MiXCR, listing each CDR3 protein once. The table shows fewer than 1 million distinct CDR3 sequences, with 15% to 20% occurring only once. This clonotype has just a few counts. The sequencing here drew on PBMCs, mostly from graft donor cells, taken 360 days after TCRalphabeta/CD19-depleted stem cell transplant. The receptor was derived from a male patient between 10 and 17 years old who had a stem cell transplant for acute lymphoblastic leukemia, so the T cells may come from the graft donor. The chain employs TRBV4-1 and TRBJ2-7, with D perhaps matching TRBD1 (6 bases). The CDR3 here is CASSRGPSIEQYF. In DNA, the CDR3 is TGCGCCAGCAGCCGGGGGCCTAGTATCGAGCAGTACTTC.